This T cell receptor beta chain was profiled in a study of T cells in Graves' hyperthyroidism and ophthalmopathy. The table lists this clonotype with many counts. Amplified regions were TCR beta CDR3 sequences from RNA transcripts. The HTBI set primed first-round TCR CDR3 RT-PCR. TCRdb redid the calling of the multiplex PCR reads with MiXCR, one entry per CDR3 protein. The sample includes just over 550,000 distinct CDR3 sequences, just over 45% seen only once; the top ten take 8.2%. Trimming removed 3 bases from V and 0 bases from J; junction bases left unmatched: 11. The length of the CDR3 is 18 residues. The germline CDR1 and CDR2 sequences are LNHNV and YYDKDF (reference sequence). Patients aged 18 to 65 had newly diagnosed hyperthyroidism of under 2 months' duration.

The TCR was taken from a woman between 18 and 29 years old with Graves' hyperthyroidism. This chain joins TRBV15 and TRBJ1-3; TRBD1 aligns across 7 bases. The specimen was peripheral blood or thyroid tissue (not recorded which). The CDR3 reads CATSREPRGQDSGNTIYF. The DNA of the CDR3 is TGTGCCACCAGCAGGGAGCCCCGAGGACAGGACTCTGGAAACACCATATATTTT.